This TCR beta chain was sequenced for a study of PD-L1 blockade in urothelial cancer. About the study: Analyses used blood from 3 weeks (second dose) and 6 weeks after treatment start.

V was pared by 7 bases and J by 0 bases, with 13 bases between. Germline CDR1 MNHEY, CDR2 SVGAGI. The CDR3 runs 14 residues. Clones were read by immunoSEQ multiplex PCR, and TCRdb kept only the in-frame ones, dropping some. The sample shows about 120,000 clones, 85% to 90% of them seen only once. Time point denoted: peripheral blood 6 weeks after treatment start. This chain connects TRBV6-5 to TRBJ2-7; D unresolved. The material sequenced was PBMCs, taken around atezolizumab (anti-PD-L1) treatment. This clonotype originated in a man in his 60s with urothelial cancer. CDR3 amino acids: CASTPMTHSYEQYF. Here the CDR3 DNA reads TGTGCCAGCACTCCGATGACACACTCCTACGAGCAGTACTTC.